Below are 14 T cell receptor beta chains sequenced from a single sample in a study of T cell responses to AZD1222 COVID-19 vaccine. Clones were read by immunoSEQ multiplex PCR, and TCRdb kept only the in-frame ones, dropping some. The top ten clones hold around 3.5% of a sample with tens of thousands of clones, approximately 83% of them seen once. The material was peripheral blood, obtained 28 days after the second AZD1222 dose. The receptors come from an adult who received the AZD1222 COVID-19 vaccine.

The chain employs TRBV6-2 or TRBV6-3 and TRBJ1-6; D possibly corresponds to TRBD1 (5 bases). V was clipped by 6 bases and J by 5 bases, with 14 bases between them. The CDR3 is 15 amino acids. Germline CDR1 reads MNHEY; CDR2 reads SVGEGT. Here the CDR3 reads CASSQGRGNNSPLHF. DNA for the CDR3: TGTGCCAGCAGCCAAGGTCGGGGGAATAATTCACCCCTCCACTTT.

V gene TRBV5-5 combines with J gene TRBJ2-7; D gene unclear. This CDR3 is 14 amino acids long. Trimming left V 0 bases short and J 2 bases short, with 9 bases between. CDR1 and CDR2 (germline): SGHKS, YYEKEE (reference sequence). DNA for the CDR3: TGTGCCAGCAGCTTGGAGGCGGCAGCCTACGAGCAGTACTTC. Protein product: CASSLEAAAYEQYF. Full variable domain (remainder filled in from reference TRBV5-5 and TRBJ2-7): DAGVTQSPTHLIKTRGQQVTLRCSPISGHKSVSWYQQVLGQGPQFIFQYYEKEERGRGNFPDRFSARQFPNYSSELNVNALLLGDSALYLCASSLEAAAYEQYFGPGTRLTVT.

This chain uses TRBV3-1 (or the pseudogene TRBV3-2) with TRBJ1-5; 7 nucleotides agree with TRBD1. The CDR3 is made up of 15 amino acids. V lost 3 bases, J lost 1 base, and 3 bases stayed unmatched. Germline-derived CDR1 and CDR2 are LGHDT and YNNKEL (reference sequence). The CDR3 loop reads CASSQGQSSNQPQHF. Here the CDR3 DNA reads TGTGCCAGCAGCCAGGGACAGTCGAGCAATCAGCCCCAGCATTTT.

The CDR3 spells CASSRDSATISYTF. CDR3 sequence (DNA): TGTGCCAGCAGTCGGGACAGCGCTACTATAAGCTACACCTTC. This chain connects TRBV6-5 to TRBJ1-2, with 7 bases matching TRBD1. The germline CDR1 and CDR2 sequences are MNHEY and SVGAGI. Trimming took 5 bases from V and 9 from J; bases not matched to a gene: 12. The CDR3 loop spans 14 amino acids.

This clone was recorded only once. The J gene is TRBJ1-1, the V gene TRBV3-1 (or the pseudogene TRBV3-2); a possible D gene is TRBD1 (5 bases). The CDR3 covers 13 residues. In germline, CDR1 is LGHDT, CDR2 YNNKEL (reference sequence). V was clipped by 1 base and J by 11 bases, with 14 bases between them. The CDR3 nucleotides read TGTGCCAGCAGCCAAGGATCCTCGAGGGGTGCTTTCTTT. It encodes CASSQGSSRGAFF.

The chain is built from TRBV7-9 and TRBJ1-2; D gene uncertain. Germline-derived CDR1 and CDR2 are SEHNR and FQNEAQ (reference sequence). The CDR3 loop spans 12 amino acids. V shed 6 bases and J shed 2 bases, with 7 bases lying between them. CDR3 in amino acids: CASRQRNYGYTF. The CDR3 DNA reads as TGTGCCAGCAGACAGAGAAACTATGGCTACACCTTC.

The chain uses TRBV5-1 and TRBJ2-5, with D unresolved. Germline V gives CDR1 SGHRS, CDR2 YFSETQ. The CDR3 consists of 15 residues. Trimming took 0 bases from V and 5 from J, leaving 14 bases between them. The CDR3 loop is CASSLASRTSETQYF. As DNA, the CDR3 is TGCGCCAGCAGCTTGGCCTCCAGGACCTCCGAGACCCAGTACTTC.

This clone is medium-sized. Other nucleotide sequences from this sample produce the same CDR3. The chain combines TRBV2 with TRBJ1-5, with a possible D match to TRBD1 (5 bases). Germline lookup yields CDR1 SNHLY and CDR2 FYNNEI. The CDR3 spans 15 residues. The ends were cut back, 0 bases at V and 6 bases at J, with 12 bases in the middle. The CDR3: CASSEARGAGQPQHF. In DNA form, the CDR3 reads TGTGCCAGCAGTGAAGCTCGCGGGGCGGGTCAGCCCCAGCATTTT.

V is TRBV18 and J is TRBJ2-2; tentatively, D is TRBD1 (6 bases). Looked up from germline, CDR1 is KGHSH and CDR2 is LQKENI. The V gene lost 4 bases and the J gene lost 4 bases, with 10 bases spanning the gap. The length of the CDR3 is 14 residues. CDR3 nucleotide sequence: TGTGCCAGCTCACACAGGGAGATCACCGGGGAGCTGTTTTTT. This encodes CASSHREITGELFF.

DNA for the CDR3: TGTGCCAGCAGCCAAGGACTAGCGGGAGCCACAGATACGCAGTATTTT. It codes for CASSQGLAGATDTQYF. The chain uses TRBV3-1 (or the pseudogene TRBV3-2) and TRBJ2-3; 12 bases line up with TRBD2. Germline CDR1 LGHDT, CDR2 YNNKEL (reference sequence). The CDR3 loop spans 16 amino acids. J lost 2 bases, V lost 1 base, and 1 base had no gene match.

The chain couples TRBV2 to TRBJ1-4; D not certain. This CDR3 is 13 amino acids long. CDR1 and CDR2 (germline): SNHLY, FYNNEI. Trimming left V 7 bases short and J 5 bases short, with 11 bases between. This CDR3 reads CASTPEKNEKLFF. The CDR3 DNA follows: TGTGCCAGCACTCCGGAGAAAAATGAAAAACTGTTTTTT.

The chain couples TRBV30 to TRBJ1-2; D is unclear. Trimming stripped 3 bases from V and 3 bases from J, with 5 bases between. In germline, CDR1 is GTSNPN, CDR2 SVGIG (reference sequence). This CDR3 is built from 11 residues. The DNA of the CDR3 is TGTGCCTGGAGGGCCGACTATGGCTACACCTTC. It yields the protein CAWRADYGYTF.

This sequence joins TRBV5-1 and TRBJ2-5; no clear D. The germline V gene encodes CDR1 SGHRS and CDR2 YFSETQ. CDR3 length equals 14 residues. Trimming removed 2 bases from V and 5 bases from J, with 13 bases in between. The CDR3 here is CASSFESSRETQYF. The DNA of the CDR3 is TGCGCCAGCAGCTTTGAATCCAGCCGGGAGACCCAGTACTTC.

V is TRBV2 and J is TRBJ1-5; maybe TRBD1 (5 bases). Germline CDR1 reads SNHLY; CDR2 reads FYNNEI. This CDR3 comprises 15 residues. Trimming removed 7 bases from V and 0 bases from J, with 13 bases in between. The CDR3 protein is CASNRLGGSNQPQHF. The CDR3 DNA sequence: TGTGCCAGCAATAGATTGGGGGGTAGCAATCAGCCCCAGCATTTT.